These 23 T cell receptor beta chains were sequenced from one sample in a study of control samples from healthy donors and cancer patients. Assay used: immunoSEQ multiplex PCR; TCRdb lists only in-frame clones, some missing. This table has 150,000 to 200,000 clones, 90% appearing once. The specimen was blood. Receptor source: a woman between 50 and 59 years old in good health.

Only one count was recorded for this clone. This chain uses TRBV11-1 with TRBJ2-2; TRBD1 matches at 7 bases. Germline V gene sequence: CDR1 SGHAT, CDR2 FQDESV (reference sequence). V gave up 1 base and J gave up 5 bases; unmatched junction bases: 7. The length of the CDR3 is 16 residues. The CDR3 region has the DNA TGTGCCAGCAGCTTAGAACAGGGGACGGGAACCGGGGAGCTGTTTTTT. As protein: CASSLEQGTGTGELFF.

CDR3 sequence reads: CASSQDPPGGYNEQFF. CDR3 nucleotides: TGCGCCAGCAGCCAAGACCCCCCAGGAGGGTACAATGAGCAGTTCTTC. The chain recombines TRBV4-3 with TRBJ2-1; D is perhaps TRBD2 (6 bases). Germline V gene lookup returns CDR1 LGHNA and CDR2 YSLEER. CDR3 length: 16 residues. V was clipped by 0 bases and J by 4 bases, with 13 bases between them.

CDR3 region: CASSLDRTSGNTIYF. The CDR3 DNA sequence: TGTGCCAGCAGCTTAGACAGGACCTCTGGAAACACCATATATTTT. The chain carries TRBV7-2 and TRBJ1-3, with D perhaps TRBD1 (5 bases). The length of the CDR3 is 15 residues. The V end lost 1 base, the J end lost 0 bases, and 7 bases lay between the germline ends. Germline V CDR1 and CDR2: SGHTA, FQGNSA.

V gene TRBV10-3 combines with J gene TRBJ1-3; D unclear. Germline CDR1 ENHRY, CDR2 SYGVKD. Trimming took 3 bases from V and 4 from J, leaving 13 bases between them. The CDR3 loop spans 15 amino acids. CDR3 sequence reads: CAISDTRFSGNTIYF. The CDR3 DNA sequence: TGTGCCATCAGTGATACCAGGTTCTCGGGAAACACCATATATTTT.

This sequence joins TRBV7-9 and TRBJ2-3; 15 nucleotides agree with TRBD2. The CDR3 has 16 amino acids. Germline V CDR1 and CDR2: SEHNR, FQNEAQ (reference sequence). J gave up 4 bases and V 5 bases, and 4 bases lay outside the gene matches. The CDR3 DNA sequence: TGTGCCAGCAGCGGAGGGACTAGCGGGAGGTCAGATACGCAGTATTTT. It yields the protein CASSGGTSGRSDTQYF.

This chain uses TRBV6-2 or TRBV6-3 with TRBJ2-5; possible D gene TRBD2, 6 bases. V was clipped by 6 bases and J by 7 bases, with 21 bases between them. This CDR3 is 15 amino acids long. Germline CDR1 reads MNHEY; CDR2 reads SVGEGT. This chain's CDR3 is CASSPSVAARGTQYF. As DNA, the CDR3 is TGTGCCAGCAGCCCCTCGGTGGCGGCGCGGGGGACCCAGTACTTC.

The rearrangement links TRBV29-1 to TRBJ1-1, with 7 bases lining up with TRBD1. With V trimmed by 5 bases and J by 5 bases, 8 bases remained unmatched. The CDR3 sequence is 13 residues long. Germline-derived CDR1 and CDR2 are SQVTM and ANQGSEA. CDR3 in DNA: TGCAGCGTTTCCACCGGGACAGATACTGAAGCTTTCTTT. It translates to CSVSTGTDTEAFF.

As DNA, the CDR3 is TGTGCCAGCAGCGTAGGTCAGGGGGTCTCCGGGGAGCTGTTTTTT. The encoded protein is CASSVGQGVSGELFF. This chain uses TRBV9 with TRBJ2-2; 7 bases match TRBD1. The trim removed 0 bases at V and 6 bases at J, leaving 5 bases unmatched. This CDR3 has 15 residues. From germline, CDR1 is SGDLS and CDR2 YYNGEE.

The genes are TRBV7-6 and TRBJ2-3; TRBD1 might be the D (5 bases). Germline V lookup: CDR1 SGHVS, CDR2 FNYEAQ. The CDR3 consists of 15 residues. Trimming cost V 4 bases and J 0 bases, with 11 bases left between them. The CDR3 nucleotides read TGTGCCAGCAGCTCCAGGGTGGAAAGCACAGATACGCAGTATTTT. Residues: CASSSRVESTDTQYF.

This clone appeared a single time. The chain combines TRBV28 with TRBJ1-2; 8 bases are a match to TRBD1. The V and J ends lost 2 bases and 0 bases, in that order; junction bases with no gene match: 8. This CDR3 has 17 residues. The germline V gene encodes CDR1 MDHEN and CDR2 SYDVKM. The CDR3 loop reads CASSLRTGTNANYGYTF. CDR3 nucleotide sequence: TGTGCCAGCAGTTTAAGGACAGGGACAAATGCTAACTATGGCTACACCTTC.

This clone has just one count. The V gene is TRBV28, the J gene TRBJ1-5; no clear D gene. The CDR3 spans 14 residues. Trimming pared 6 bases from V and 2 bases from J, leaving 11 bases between. The germline V gene has CDR1 MDHEN and CDR2 SYDVKM. The CDR3 nucleotides read TGTGCCAGCAGCCCTGGCTGGGGCAATCAGCCCCAGCATTTT. Translation gives CASSPGWGNQPQHF.

The chain couples TRBV28 to TRBJ1-6; D is perhaps TRBD1 (5 bases). This CDR3 has 14 amino acids. Per the germline V gene, CDR1 is MDHEN and CDR2 is SYDVKM. Trimming removed 7 bases from V and 7 bases from J, with 14 bases in between. The DNA of the CDR3 is TGTGCCAGCACCGGGACTTTCTTAAATTCACCCCTCCACTTT. It is translated as CASTGTFLNSPLHF. The full variable domain, completed using reference TRBV28 and TRBJ1-6, is DVKVTQSSRYLVKRTGEKVFLECVQDMDHENMFWYRQDPGLGLRLIYFSYDVKMKEKGDIPEGYSVSREKKERFSLILESASTNQTSMYLCASTGTFLNSPLHFGNGTRLTVT.

This chain uses TRBV18 with TRBJ2-6, with D perhaps matching TRBD2 (5 bases). CDR3 length: 18 amino acids. Trimming took 0 bases from V and 2 from J, leaving 14 bases between them. CDR1 KGHSH and CDR2 LQKENI come from the germline V gene. The CDR3 DNA reads as TGTGCCAGCTCACCACCGGGGTCGGGGAGCACTGGGGCCAACGTCCTGACTTTC. Its translation is CASSPPGSGSTGANVLTF.

The V call is TRBV19, the J call TRBJ1-1, with D unresolved. V was cut by 4 bases and J by 10 bases, with 13 bases left in between. This CDR3 spans 12 amino acids. Germline lookup yields CDR1 LNHDA and CDR2 SQIVND (reference sequence). The CDR3: CASSNFNSGAFF. The DNA of the CDR3 is TGTGCCAGTAGTAACTTTAACAGTGGAGCTTTCTTT.

The chain combines TRBV11-2 with TRBJ2-7, with TRBD1 matching over 8 bases. The CDR3 runs 15 residues. CDR1 is SGHAT, CDR2 FQNNGV, per germline. V was clipped by 8 bases and J by 0 bases; unmatched bases: 9. This chain's CDR3 is CASARTGPSSYEQYF. CDR3 coding DNA: TGTGCCAGCGCCCGGACAGGGCCGAGCTCCTACGAGCAGTACTTC.

V is TRBV6-1 and J is TRBJ1-5; D not resolved. Germline V gene data show CDR1 as MNHNS and CDR2 as SASEGT. This CDR3 has 14 residues. V shed 1 base and J shed 5 bases, with 9 bases lying between them. The CDR3 DNA is TGTGCCAGCAGTGAAGGCAATCCCCATCAGCCCCAGCATTTT. Translating it yields CASSEGNPHQPQHF.

The rearrangement uses TRBV19 and TRBJ1-1; D gene uncertain. The CDR3 runs to 18 residues. With 3 bases removed from V and 1 base from J, the gap between germline ends came to 21 bases. Germline V gene lookup returns CDR1 LNHDA and CDR2 SQIVND (reference sequence). CDR3 coding DNA: TGTGCCAGTAGTATGAGCTTTTCCCCCTGGGCGGCGAACACTGAAGCTTTCTTT. It is translated as CASSMSFSPWAANTEAFF.

This chain uses TRBV5-6 with TRBJ2-7; TRBD2 aligns across 13 bases. V was pared by 4 bases and J by 0 bases, with 7 bases of the junction left unmatched. Per the germline V gene, CDR1 is SGHDT and CDR2 is YYEEEE. This CDR3 is 17 amino acids long. The CDR3 DNA reads TGTGCCAGCAGCCTGGGGGGACTAGCGGGACTCTCCTACGAGCAGTACTTC. The encoded protein is CASSLGGLAGLSYEQYF.

V is TRBV5-5 and J is TRBJ1-4, with D uncertain. Trimming removed 4 bases from V and 0 bases from J, with 10 bases in between. The CDR3 is 15 amino acids. Looked up from germline, CDR1 is SGHKS and CDR2 is YYEKEE (reference sequence). The CDR3 DNA reads TGTGCCAGCAGCCCAATCGGGACAACTAATGAAAAACTGTTTTTT. This codes for CASSPIGTTNEKLFF.

This clone turned up a few times. This chain links TRBV11-2 with TRBJ1-1; a weak D match, TRBD1 (6 bases). The germline V and J ends were trimmed by 2 bases and 5 bases, with 15 bases remaining between them. The CDR3 totals 15 residues. The germline V gene has CDR1 SGHAT and CDR2 FQNNGV. Written as DNA, the CDR3 is TGTGCCAGCAGCTTACAACAGGGTACGACAACTGAAGCTTTCTTT. Protein: CASSLQQGTTTEAFF.

The rearrangement uses TRBV4-1 and TRBJ1-4; TRBD1 aligns across 10 bases. This CDR3 region has 15 residues. The V gene's germline CDR1 is MGHRA and CDR2 YSYEKL. V gave up 2 bases and J gave up 8 bases; unmatched junction bases: 5. CDR3 DNA: TGCGCCAGCAGCCAATCCGGGACAGGGGTGGAAAAACTGTTTTTT. Its protein is CASSQSGTGVEKLFF.

The CDR3 reads CASSVTAWANEQFF. The DNA of the CDR3 is TGCGCCAGCAGCGTCACGGCGTGGGCCAATGAGCAGTTCTTC. V gene TRBV4-3 combines with J gene TRBJ2-1; no reliable D call. Trimming cost V 5 bases and J 6 bases, with 14 bases left between them. This CDR3 comprises 14 residues. The germline gives CDR1 LGHNA, CDR2 YSLEER.

On this clone: Its ends do not fully match the called genes, so a read error is possible. The J gene is TRBJ2-7, the V gene TRBV28, with 8 bases that match TRBD1. Germline CDR1 is MDHEN and CDR2 is SYDVKM. This CDR3 contains 12 residues. The CDR3 DNA reads TGTGCCAGCAGTTTATGGTCGACAGGGGTTGACTTC. Its protein product is CASSLWSTGVDF.